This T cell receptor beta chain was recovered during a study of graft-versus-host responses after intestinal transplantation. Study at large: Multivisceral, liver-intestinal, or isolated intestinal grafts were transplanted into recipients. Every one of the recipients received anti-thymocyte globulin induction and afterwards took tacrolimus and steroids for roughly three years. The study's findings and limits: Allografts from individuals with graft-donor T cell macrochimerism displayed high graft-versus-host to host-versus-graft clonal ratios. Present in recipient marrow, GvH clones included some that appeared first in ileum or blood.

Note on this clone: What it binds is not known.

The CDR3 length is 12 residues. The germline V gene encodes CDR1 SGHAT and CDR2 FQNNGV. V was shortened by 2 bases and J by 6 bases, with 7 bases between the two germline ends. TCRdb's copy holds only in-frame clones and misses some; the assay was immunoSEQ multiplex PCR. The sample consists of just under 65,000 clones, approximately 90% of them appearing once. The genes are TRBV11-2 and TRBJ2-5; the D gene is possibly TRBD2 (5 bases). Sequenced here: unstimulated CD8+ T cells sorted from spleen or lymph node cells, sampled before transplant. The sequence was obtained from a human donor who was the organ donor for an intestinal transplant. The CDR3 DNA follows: TGTGCCAGCAGCTTAAACGGGAAGACCCAGTACTTC. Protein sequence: CASSLNGKTQYF. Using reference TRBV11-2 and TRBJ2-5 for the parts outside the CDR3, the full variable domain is EAGVAQSPRYKIIEKRQSVAFWCNPISGHATLYWYQQILGQGPKLLIQFQNNGVVDDSQLPKDRFSAERLKGVDSTLKIQPAKLEDSAVYLCASSLNGKTQYFGPGTRLLVL.